Sequencing of this TCR beta chain was carried out in a study of cytomegalovirus exposure and HLA in healthy donors. Study conclusions and caveats: TCR beta chains numbering some 160 were designated cytomegalovirus-associated. Sequences of the TCR beta chain were said to predict the HLA-A and HLA-B alleles of most subjects accurately.

Each of the donors was a healthy bone marrow donor. PCR involved 60 Vbeta and 13 Jbeta primers. Assay used: immunoSEQ multiplex PCR; TCRdb lists only in-frame clones, some missing. The sample records some 110,000 clones, 76% being singletons. CDR3 length equals 15 residues. V was pared by 7 bases and J by 6 bases, with 11 bases of the junction left unmatched. Germline CDR1 SNHLY, CDR2 FYNNEI. In regard to this clone: Its specificity is not known.

This clonotype originated in a middle-aged man in good health and CMV-seropositive. This chain uses TRBV2 with TRBJ2-7; 11 nucleotides agree with TRBD2. Sequenced sample: PBMCs. CDR3 in amino acids: CASTEDGLAGGEQYF. Here the CDR3 DNA reads TGTGCCAGCACCGAAGACGGACTAGCGGGTGGCGAGCAGTACTTC.